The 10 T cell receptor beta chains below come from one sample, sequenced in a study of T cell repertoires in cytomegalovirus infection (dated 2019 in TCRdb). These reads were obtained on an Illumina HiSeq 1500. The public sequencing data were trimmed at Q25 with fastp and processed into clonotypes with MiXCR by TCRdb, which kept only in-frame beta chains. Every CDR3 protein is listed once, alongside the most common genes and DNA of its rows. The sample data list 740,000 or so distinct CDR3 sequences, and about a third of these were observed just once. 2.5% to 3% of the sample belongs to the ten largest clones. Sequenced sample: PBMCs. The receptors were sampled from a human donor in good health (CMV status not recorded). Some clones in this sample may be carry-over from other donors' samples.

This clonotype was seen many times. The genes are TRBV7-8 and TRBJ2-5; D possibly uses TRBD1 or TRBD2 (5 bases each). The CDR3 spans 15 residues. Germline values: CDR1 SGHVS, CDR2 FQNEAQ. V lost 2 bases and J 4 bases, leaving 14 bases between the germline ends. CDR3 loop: CASSLSGGTGETQYF. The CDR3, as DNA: TGTGCCAGCAGCTTATCGGGTGGGACCGGAGAGACCCAGTACTTC.

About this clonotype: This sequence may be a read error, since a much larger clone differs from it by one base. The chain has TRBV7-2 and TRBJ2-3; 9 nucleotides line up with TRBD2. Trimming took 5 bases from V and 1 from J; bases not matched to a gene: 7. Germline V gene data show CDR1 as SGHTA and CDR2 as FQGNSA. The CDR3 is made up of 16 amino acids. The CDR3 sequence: CASSLRASGGTDTQYF. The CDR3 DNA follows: TGTGCCAGCAGCCTCCGGGCTAGCGGGGGCACAGATACGCAGTATTTT. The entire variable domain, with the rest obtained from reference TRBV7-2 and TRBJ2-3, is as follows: GAGVSQSPSNKVTEKGKDVELRCDPISGHTALYWYRQSLGQGLEFLIYFQGNSAPDKSGLPSDRFSAERTGGSVSTLTIQRTQQEDSAVYLCASSLRASGGTDTQYFGPGTRLTVL.

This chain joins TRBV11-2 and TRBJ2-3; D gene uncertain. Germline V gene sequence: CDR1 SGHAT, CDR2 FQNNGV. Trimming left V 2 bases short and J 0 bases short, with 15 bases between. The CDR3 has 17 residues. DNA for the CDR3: TGTGCCAGCAGCTTACCGGCGGTGCCGACTAGCACAGATACGCAGTATTTT. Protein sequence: CASSLPAVPTSTDTQYF.

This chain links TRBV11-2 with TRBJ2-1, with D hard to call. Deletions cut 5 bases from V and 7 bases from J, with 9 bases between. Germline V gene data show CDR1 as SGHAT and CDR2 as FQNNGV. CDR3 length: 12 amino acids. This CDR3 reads CASSAEWNEQFF. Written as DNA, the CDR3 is TGTGCCAGCAGCGCAGAATGGAATGAGCAGTTCTTC. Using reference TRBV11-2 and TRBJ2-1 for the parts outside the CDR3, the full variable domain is EAGVAQSPRYKIIEKRQSVAFWCNPISGHATLYWYQQILGQGPKLLIQFQNNGVVDDSQLPKDRFSAERLKGVDSTLKIQPAKLEDSAVYLCASSAEWNEQFFGPGTRLTVL.

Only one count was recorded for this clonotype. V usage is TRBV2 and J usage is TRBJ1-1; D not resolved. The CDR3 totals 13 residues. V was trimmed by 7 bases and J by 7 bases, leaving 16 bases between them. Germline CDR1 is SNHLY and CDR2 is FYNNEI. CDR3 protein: CASKRGPPLEAFF. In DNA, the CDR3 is TGTGCCAGCAAACGCGGGCCCCCTCTTGAAGCTTTCTTT.

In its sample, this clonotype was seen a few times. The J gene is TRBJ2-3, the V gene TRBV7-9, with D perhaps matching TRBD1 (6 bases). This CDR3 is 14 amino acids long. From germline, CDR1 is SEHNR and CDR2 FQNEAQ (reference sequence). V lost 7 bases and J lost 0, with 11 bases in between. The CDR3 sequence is CASNPQGSTDTQYF. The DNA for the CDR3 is TGTGCCAGCAACCCTCAGGGGAGCACAGATACGCAGTATTTT.

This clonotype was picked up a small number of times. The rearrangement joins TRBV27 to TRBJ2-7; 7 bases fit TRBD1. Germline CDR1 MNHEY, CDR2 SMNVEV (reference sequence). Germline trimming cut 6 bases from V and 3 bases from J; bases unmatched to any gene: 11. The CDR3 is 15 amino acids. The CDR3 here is CASRRGQAAIYEQYF. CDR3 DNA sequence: TGTGCCAGCAGACGAGGACAGGCGGCAATCTACGAGCAGTACTTC.

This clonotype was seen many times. The CDR3, as DNA: TGTGCCAGCAGCTTAGCAGCCGTTAGCTCCTACGAGCAGTACTTC. Its translation is CASSLAAVSSYEQYF. This rearrangement joins TRBV7-8 to TRBJ2-7; no definite D call. The length of the CDR3 is 15 residues. Trimming pared 0 bases from V and 0 bases from J, leaving 9 bases between. CDR1 is SGHVS, CDR2 FQNEAQ, per germline.

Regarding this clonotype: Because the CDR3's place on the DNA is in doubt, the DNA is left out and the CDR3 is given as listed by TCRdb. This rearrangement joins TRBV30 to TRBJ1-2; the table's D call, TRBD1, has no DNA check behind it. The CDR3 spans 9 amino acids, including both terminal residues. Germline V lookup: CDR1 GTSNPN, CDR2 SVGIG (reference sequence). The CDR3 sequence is CAWGQGATF.

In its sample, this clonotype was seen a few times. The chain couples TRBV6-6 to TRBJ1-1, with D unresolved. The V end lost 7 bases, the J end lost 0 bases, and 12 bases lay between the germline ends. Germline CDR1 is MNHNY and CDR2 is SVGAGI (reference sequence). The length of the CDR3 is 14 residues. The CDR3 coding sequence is TGTGCCAGCACCCACAGTTCCGTGAACACTGAAGCTTTCTTT. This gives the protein CASTHSSVNTEAFF.